This entry features one T cell receptor (beta chain) sequence. Antigen unknown. TCRdb called the 5' RACE reads again in MiXCR, with one record for every CDR3 protein. Seen here are 750,000 to 850,000 distinct CDR3 sequences, around 11% observed once, and the top ten hold around 0.51%. The data originate from a study of CD8 T cells in ankylosing spondylitis. Study observations and caveats: Ankylosing spondylitis blood appeared to be characterized by a TCR beta motif of eight or nine highly homologous variants.

The ends were cut back, 3 bases at V and 5 bases at J, with 13 bases in the middle. Germline values: CDR1 GTSNPN, CDR2 SVGIG (reference sequence). The CDR3 extends over 13 amino acids. This receptor was obtained from a male donor with ankylosing spondylitis. J is TRBJ2-5 and V is TRBV30; D may correspond to TRBD1 or TRBD2 (5 bases each). Specimen: blood, either unsorted or a sorted T cell fraction (not recorded which). CDR3 residues: CAWSLGGSETQYF. In DNA, the CDR3 is TGTGCCTGGAGCCTTGGGGGATCTGAGACCCAGTACTTC. Variable domain in full (rest from reference TRBV30 and TRBJ2-5): SQTIHQWPATLVQPVGSPLSLECTVEGTSNPNLYWYRQAAGRGLQLLFYSVGIGQISSEVPQNLSASRPQDRQFILSSKKLLLSDSGFYLCAWSLGGSETQYFGPGTRLLVL.